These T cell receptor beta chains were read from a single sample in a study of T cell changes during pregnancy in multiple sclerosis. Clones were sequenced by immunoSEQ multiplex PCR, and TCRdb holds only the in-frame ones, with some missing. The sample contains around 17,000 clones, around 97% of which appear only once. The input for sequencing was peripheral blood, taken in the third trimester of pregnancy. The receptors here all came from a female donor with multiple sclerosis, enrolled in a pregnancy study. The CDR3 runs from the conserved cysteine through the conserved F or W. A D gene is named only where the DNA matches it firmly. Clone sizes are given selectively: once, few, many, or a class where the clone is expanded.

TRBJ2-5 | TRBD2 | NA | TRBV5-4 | CATSGGNQETQYF | TGTGCTACGAGCGGGGGGAACCAAGAGACCCAGTACTTC
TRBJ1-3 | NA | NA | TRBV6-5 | CASSPRRGGEGTIYF | TGTGCCAGCAGCCCCAGACGGGGGGGTGAAGGCACCATATATTTT
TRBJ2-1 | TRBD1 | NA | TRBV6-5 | CASRMTGGARNEQFF | TGTGCCAGCAGGATGACAGGGGGCGCCCGGAATGAGCAGTTCTTC
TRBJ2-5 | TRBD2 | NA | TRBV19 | CASWGSGSGETQYF | TGTGCCAGCTGGGGTAGCGGGAGTGGGGAGACCCAGTACTTC
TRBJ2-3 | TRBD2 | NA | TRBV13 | CASSSGLAADTQYF | TGTGCCAGCAGCTCAGGACTAGCAGCGGATACGCAGTATTTT
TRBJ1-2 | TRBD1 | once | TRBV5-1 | CASTTGQGRVEGYTF | TGCGCCAGCACAACGGGACAGGGTCGAGTCGAGGGCTACACCTTC
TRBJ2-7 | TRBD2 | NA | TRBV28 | CASSFRTREGEQYF | TGTGCCAGCAGTTTCCGGACCAGGGAGGGCGAGCAGTACTTC
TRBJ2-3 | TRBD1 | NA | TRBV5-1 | CASSPTGAETQYF | TGCGCCAGCAGCCCTACAGGGGCCGAAACGCAGTATTTT
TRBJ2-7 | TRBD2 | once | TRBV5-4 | CASSLELAGGEQYF | TGTGCCAGCAGCTTGGAGCTAGCGGGTGGCGAGCAGTACTTC
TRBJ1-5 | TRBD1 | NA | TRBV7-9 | CASSFRDSNQPQHF | TGTGCCAGCAGCTTCCGGGACAGTAATCAGCCCCAGCATTTT
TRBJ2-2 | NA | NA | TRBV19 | CASSSSSNTGELFF | TGTGCCAGTAGTTCGTCCAGTAACACCGGGGAGCTGTTTTTT
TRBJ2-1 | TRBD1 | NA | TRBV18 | CASSRGTVPGNNEQFF | TGTGCCAGCTCACGGGGGACAGTACCCGGGAACAATGAGCAGTTCTTC
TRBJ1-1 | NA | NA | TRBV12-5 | CASGSPNREGGAFF | TGTGCTAGTGGTTCCCCCAACAGGGAAGGTGGAGCTTTCTTT
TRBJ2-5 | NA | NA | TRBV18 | CASSPRPGGQETQYF | TGTGCCAGCTCACCAAGGCCGGGTGGTCAAGAGACCCAGTACTTC
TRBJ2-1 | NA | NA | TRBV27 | CASSFSGYNEQFF | TGTGCCAGCAGTTTCTCCGGGTACAATGAGCAGTTCTTC
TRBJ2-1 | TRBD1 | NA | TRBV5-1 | CASNRDRGNNEQFF | TGCGCCAGCAACCGGGACAGGGGAAACAATGAGCAGTTCTTC
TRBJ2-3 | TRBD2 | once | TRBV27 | CASSLWGTSGTDTQYF | TGTGCCAGCAGTTTATGGGGGACTAGCGGGACGGATACGCAGTATTTT
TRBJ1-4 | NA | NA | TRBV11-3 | CASSTPQGEKLFF | TGTGCCAGCAGCACCCCGCAGGGAGAAAAACTGTTTTTT
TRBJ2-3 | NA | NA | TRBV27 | CASSLYRGAGTDTQYF | TGTGCCAGCAGTTTATATCGGGGGGCGGGCACAGATACGCAGTATTTT
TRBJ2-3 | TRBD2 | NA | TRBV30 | CAGGTSGFGTQYF | TGTGCCGGCGGGACTAGCGGTTTTGGTACGCAGTATTTT
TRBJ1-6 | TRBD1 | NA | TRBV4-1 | CASSQEQGAKNSPLHF | TGCGCCAGCAGCCAAGAGCAGGGGGCAAAGAATTCACCCCTCCACTTT
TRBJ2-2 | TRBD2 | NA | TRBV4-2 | CASSQDRSGSFDTGELFF | TGTGCCAGCAGCCAAGACCGTAGCGGGAGCTTTGACACCGGGGAGCTGTTTTTT
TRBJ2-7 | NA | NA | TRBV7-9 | CASSPNGSIYEQYF | TGTGCCAGCAGCCCAAACGGGAGTATCTACGAGCAGTACTTC
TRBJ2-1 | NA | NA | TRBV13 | CASSSGDFFNEQFF | TGTGCCAGCAGCTCGGGGGACTTCTTCAATGAGCAGTTCTTC
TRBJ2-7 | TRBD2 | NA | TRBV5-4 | CASSAGLAGGSSYEQYF | TGTGCCAGCAGCGCGGGACTAGCGGGAGGGTCCTCCTACGAGCAGTACTTC
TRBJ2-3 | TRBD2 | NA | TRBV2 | CASSGTSGRPYSTDTQYF | TGTGCCAGCAGTGGAACTAGCGGGAGGCCTTATAGCACAGATACGCAGTATTTT
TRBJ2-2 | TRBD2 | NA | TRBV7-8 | CASLTSGRAGELFF | TGTGCCAGCTTGACTAGCGGGAGGGCCGGGGAGCTGTTTTTT
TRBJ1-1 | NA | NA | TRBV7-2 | CASSLDKNTEAFF | TGTGCCAGCAGCTTGGACAAGAACACTGAAGCTTTCTTT
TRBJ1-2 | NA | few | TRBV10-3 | CAITQTREPDGYTF | TGTGCCATCACCCAGACTCGAGAGCCAGATGGCTACACCTTC
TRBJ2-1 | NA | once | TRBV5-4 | CASSFEGEFNEQFF | TGTGCCAGCAGCTTCGAGGGAGAATTCAATGAGCAGTTCTTC
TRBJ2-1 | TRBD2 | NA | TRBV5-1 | CASSLGGLAGGPTANEQFF | TGCGCCAGCAGCTTGGGAGGACTAGCGGGAGGGCCAACTGCAAATGAGCAGTTCTTC
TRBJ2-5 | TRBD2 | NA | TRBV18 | CASKPTGREGETQYF | TGTGCCAGCAAGCCGACAGGGCGGGAGGGAGAGACCCAGTACTTC
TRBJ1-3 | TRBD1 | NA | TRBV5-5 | CASSLVSWTGTGNTIYF | TGTGCCAGCAGCTTGGTCTCCTGGACAGGGACTGGAAACACCATATATTTT
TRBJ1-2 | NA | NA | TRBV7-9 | CASSPRLINYGYTF | TGTGCCAGCAGCCCCCGACTGATTAACTATGGCTACACCTTC
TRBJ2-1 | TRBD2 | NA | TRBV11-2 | CASSLRGTSGRLYNEQFF | TGTGCCAGCAGCTTAAGGGGGACTAGCGGGAGGCTATACAATGAGCAGTTCTTC
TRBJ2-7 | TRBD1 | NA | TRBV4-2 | CASSQETGVGYEQYF | TGTGCCAGCAGCCAAGAAACAGGGGTTGGGTACGAGCAGTACTTC
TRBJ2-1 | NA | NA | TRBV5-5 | CASSLSGGAWNEQFF | TGTGCCAGCAGCTTGTCGGGGGGCGCCTGGAATGAGCAGTTCTTC
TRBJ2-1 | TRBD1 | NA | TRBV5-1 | CASRSGGSYNEQFF | TGCGCCAGCAGATCAGGGGGCTCCTACAATGAGCAGTTCTTC
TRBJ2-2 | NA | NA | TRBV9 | CASSKEGSWNTGELFF | TGTGCCAGCAGTAAAGAGGGCAGTTGGAACACCGGGGAGCTGTTTTTT
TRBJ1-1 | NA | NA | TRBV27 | CASSLSGHLNTEAFF | TGTGCCAGCAGTTTATCTGGGCACTTGAACACTGAAGCTTTCTTT